This is a list of T cell receptor beta chains from one sample in a study of high-grade serous ovarian cancer treatment subgroups. This table comes from immunoSEQ multiplex PCR, and its TCRdb copy is limited to in-frame clones, with some not included. The sample consists of some 20,000 clones, roughly four fifths of them appearing once. Sequenced material: tumor tissue. These receptors came from a human donor with high-grade serous ovarian cancer. Each CDR3 is given with its conserved first and last residue. D genes are given only for firm matches. Only some rows state a clone size, as once, few, many or a class for expanded clones.

size	J	V	D	CDR3	DNA
.	TRBJ2-7	TRBV7-2	.	CASSKRAGLGEQYF	TGTGCCAGCAGCAAAAGGGCAGGGTTGGGTGAGCAGTACTTC
.	TRBJ2-1	TRBV7-3	TRBD2	CASSPGGLTNEQFF	TGTGCCAGCAGCCCCGGGGGACTAACAAATGAGCAGTTCTTC
few	TRBJ1-1	TRBV28	.	CASSVGANTEAFF	TGTGCCAGCAGTGTAGGGGCGAACACTGAAGCTTTCTTT
.	TRBJ2-1	TRBV10-3	TRBD2	CAISEPPIGGRGGEQFF	TGTGCCATCAGTGAACCCCCCATTGGCGGGAGGGGGGGGGAGCAGTTCTTC
once	TRBJ2-1	TRBV11-3	TRBD2	CATTRLGGDNEQFF	TGTGCCACCACCCGGTTGGGGGGGGACAATGAGCAGTTCTTC
.	TRBJ2-2	TRBV4-2	TRBD1	CASSQTVRRDRASSTGELFF	TGTGCCAGCAGCCAAACCGTACGGAGGGACAGGGCGAGTAGCACCGGGGAGCTGTTTTTT
.	TRBJ2-2	TRBV11-2	.	CASRRDGSTGELFF	TGTGCCAGCAGACGGGACGGTTCCACCGGGGAGCTGTTTTTT
.	TRBJ2-3	TRBV6-6	.	CASRPPTADTQYF	TGTGCCAGCAGGCCCCCCACTGCAGATACGCAGTATTTT
.	TRBJ2-5	TRBV7-2	.	CASSLRTYHETQYF	TGTGCCAGCAGCTTAAGGACCTACCATGAGACCCAGTACTTC
.	TRBJ2-2	TRBV10-3	.	CAIRRTSSTGELFF	TGTGCCATCAGACGCACCAGCAGTACCGGGGAGCTGTTTTTT
few	TRBJ1-5	TRBV7-2	.	CASSLAGVWGQPQHF	TGTGCCAGCAGCTTAGCTGGAGTGTGGGGTCAGCCCCAGCATTTT
.	TRBJ2-5	TRBV25-1	.	CASRATWETQYF	TGTGCCAGCAGGGCGACGTGGGAGACCCAGTACTTC
.	TRBJ1-4	TRBV5-1	.	CASSLDVATNEKLFF	TGCGCCAGCAGCTTGGACGTTGCAACTAATGAAAAACTGTTTTTT
few	TRBJ2-1	TRBV15	TRBD1	CATSNNRGNEQFF	TGTGCCACCAGCAATAACAGGGGGAATGAGCAGTTCTTC
.	TRBJ2-7	TRBV25-1	.	CASSDSHGSVYEQYF	TGTGCCAGCAGTGACTCGCACGGTTCGGTCTACGAGCAGTACTTC
.	TRBJ1-5	TRBV6-1	.	CASSETGLNQPQHF	TGTGCCAGCAGTGAGACAGGACTCAATCAGCCCCAGCATTTT
.	TRBJ1-1	TRBV23-1	.	CASSHKGSTEAFF	TGCGCCAGCAGTCATAAGGGGAGCACTGAAGCTTTCTTT
once	TRBJ1-2	TRBV6-1	.	CASSPDGLYGYTF	TGTGCCAGCAGCCCCGACGGGCTCTATGGCTACACCTTC
.	TRBJ2-3	TRBV18	.	CASSDTGTNWDTQYF	TGTGCCAGCTCAGACACCGGGACGAATTGGGATACGCAGTATTTT
.	TRBJ1-3	TRBV25-1	.	CASSGPGGNTIYF	TGTGCCAGCAGTGGCCCGGGCGGAAACACCATATATTTT
.	TRBJ1-1	TRBV7-9	.	CASSPDRSGAFF	TGTGCCAGCAGCCCCGACAGGTCAGGAGCTTTCTTT